Below are 13 T cell receptor beta chains sequenced from a single sample in a study of blood T cell repertoires in COVID-19 (dated by TCRdb to 2018 to 2021). The library was made by the immunoSEQ multiplex PCR assay. The table comes from immuneACCESS by way of TCRdb, which keeps in-frame sequences with V and J called. Part of the clones is missing from these tables; in studies checked, under half for an unresolved V gene and the rest for unknown reasons. The sample table shows approximately 240,000 clones, and more than 65% are seen once. The biggest ten clones account for over 1.2% of the sample. Sequencing was done on a sample of peripheral blood. The receptors come from a woman in her thirties or forties who had recovered from COVID-19.

The V and J genes are TRBV4-1 and TRBJ1-1, with TRBD1 as a possible D gene (5 bases). The CDR3 consists of 15 residues. The V gene's germline CDR1 is MGHRA and CDR2 YSYEKL. Trimming shortened V by 0 bases and J by 6 bases, and 14 bases separated the two germline ends. CDR3 amino acids: CASSQDVAQGAEAFF. CDR3 sequence (DNA): TGCGCCAGCAGCCAAGATGTGGCCCAGGGCGCTGAAGCTTTCTTT.

This chain links TRBV3-1 (or the pseudogene TRBV3-2) with TRBJ2-1, with TRBD2 matching over 12 bases. CDR3 size: 15 residues. Germline loops: CDR1 LGHDT, CDR2 YNNKEL (reference sequence). The J segment lost 5 bases and the V segment lost 2 bases, leaving 1 base of the junction unmatched. The CDR3 DNA follows: TGTGCCAGCAGCCAAACTAGCGGGGGGAACAATGAGCAGTTCTTC. Translation gives CASSQTSGGNNEQFF.

The chain uses TRBV29-1 and TRBJ1-1; no clear D. V dropped 4 bases and J dropped 8 bases, with 11 bases sitting between them. Germline V gene lookup returns CDR1 SQVTM and CDR2 ANQGSEA. CDR3 length: 11 residues. The CDR3 sequence: CSVAGPGEAFF. The CDR3 DNA sequence: TGCAGCGTTGCCGGACCGGGAGAAGCTTTCTTT.

J is TRBJ2-7 and V is TRBV27; D gene uncertain. The CDR3 consists of 13 residues. Trimming removed 3 bases at V and 0 bases at J, with 6 bases between. Looked up from germline, CDR1 is MNHEY and CDR2 is SMNVEV (reference sequence). CDR3 region: CASSLAGSYEQYF. The CDR3, as DNA: TGTGCCAGCAGTTTGGCAGGCTCCTACGAGCAGTACTTC.

V usage is TRBV4-1 and J usage is TRBJ1-6, with 9 bases fitting TRBD1. V was clipped by 1 base and J by 4 bases; unmatched bases: 5. This CDR3 has 17 amino acids. The germline V gene has CDR1 MGHRA and CDR2 YSYEKL. The CDR3 spells CASSQADRGPYNSPLHF. CDR3 DNA: TGCGCCAGCAGCCAAGCGGACAGGGGCCCATATAATTCACCCCTCCACTTT.

This rearrangement joins TRBV11-2 to TRBJ1-2; perhaps TRBD1 as D (6 bases). V lost 5 bases and J lost 4, with 14 bases in between. This CDR3 region has 14 residues. The V gene's germline CDR1 is SGHAT and CDR2 FQNNGV. CDR3 residues: CASSAIGQLYGYTF. In DNA form, the CDR3 reads TGTGCCAGCAGCGCGATAGGACAGCTCTATGGCTACACCTTC.

Concerning this clone: Other DNA variants within this sample encode the same CDR3. V and J are TRBV7-9 and TRBJ2-5, with a weak D call TRBD1 (5 bases). Germline V gene lookup returns CDR1 SEHNR and CDR2 FQNEAQ (reference sequence). This CDR3 spans 14 amino acids. Trimming removed 2 bases at V and 2 bases at J, with 9 bases between. The CDR3 sequence is CASSLTGRQETQYF. The CDR3 DNA reads as TGTGCCAGCAGCTTAACAGGTCGTCAAGAGACCCAGTACTTC.

The chain has TRBV20-1 and TRBJ1-1; D possibly corresponds to TRBD1 (6 bases). The V end lost 3 bases, the J end lost 4 bases, and 15 bases lay between the germline ends. The CDR3 totals 14 residues. The germline V gene has CDR1 DFQATT and CDR2 SNEGSKA (reference sequence). CDR3 coding DNA: TGCAGTGCTAGTTCCAGGGGCCCTTCCACTGAAGCTTTCTTT. It encodes CSASSRGPSTEAFF.

The V and J genes are TRBV7-5 and TRBJ1-3; the DNA was not compared with TRBD1, the D call given in the table. TRBV7-5 is tagged as a pseudogene. This CDR3 has 17 amino acids. CDR3: CARSLAPGHASGNTIYF. The CDR3 bases are TGTGCCAGAAGCTTAGCCCCCGGACATGCCTCTGGAAACACCATATATTTT.

This clone was observed a handful of times. The gene calls are TRBV5-1 and TRBJ1-1; weak D call: TRBD1 (6 bases). Germline V lookup: CDR1 SGHRS, CDR2 YFSETQ. The length of the CDR3 is 13 residues. V was pared by 4 bases and J by 4 bases, with 11 bases between. CDR3 nucleotides: TGCGCCAGCAGCATTCTACAGGGCACTGAAGCTTTCTTT. It translates to CASSILQGTEAFF.

This chain connects TRBV6-2 or TRBV6-3 to TRBJ2-7, with TRBD1 matching over 8 bases. Germline CDR1 is MNHEY and CDR2 is SVGEGT. J lost 6 bases, V lost 4 bases, and 8 bases had no gene match. CDR3 size: 14 residues. Here the CDR3 reads CASSSETGAGEQYF. CDR3 DNA: TGTGCCAGCAGTTCCGAGACAGGGGCGGGCGAGCAGTACTTC.

The chain recombines TRBV3-1 (or the pseudogene TRBV3-2) with TRBJ2-3, with 9 bases that match TRBD2. The CDR3 is 17 amino acids. V dropped 0 bases and J dropped 2; count of bases not matched to a gene: 6. Per germline, CDR1 LGHDT and CDR2 YNNKEL (reference sequence). In DNA form, the CDR3 reads TGTGCCAGCAGCCAAGATAACCTAGCGGGGTACACAGATACGCAGTATTTT. Translating it yields CASSQDNLAGYTDTQYF.

This clone was seen once. CDR3 in amino acids: CASSLGQGVEKLFF. The CDR3 region has the DNA TGTGCCAGCAGCTTAGGACAGGGTGTTGAAAAACTGTTTTTT. The chain combines TRBV7-8 with TRBJ1-4, with TRBD1 identical over 7 bases. The CDR3 spans 14 residues. Germline V gives CDR1 SGHVS, CDR2 FQNEAQ. Germline trimming cut 1 base from V and 7 bases from J; bases unmatched to any gene: 3.